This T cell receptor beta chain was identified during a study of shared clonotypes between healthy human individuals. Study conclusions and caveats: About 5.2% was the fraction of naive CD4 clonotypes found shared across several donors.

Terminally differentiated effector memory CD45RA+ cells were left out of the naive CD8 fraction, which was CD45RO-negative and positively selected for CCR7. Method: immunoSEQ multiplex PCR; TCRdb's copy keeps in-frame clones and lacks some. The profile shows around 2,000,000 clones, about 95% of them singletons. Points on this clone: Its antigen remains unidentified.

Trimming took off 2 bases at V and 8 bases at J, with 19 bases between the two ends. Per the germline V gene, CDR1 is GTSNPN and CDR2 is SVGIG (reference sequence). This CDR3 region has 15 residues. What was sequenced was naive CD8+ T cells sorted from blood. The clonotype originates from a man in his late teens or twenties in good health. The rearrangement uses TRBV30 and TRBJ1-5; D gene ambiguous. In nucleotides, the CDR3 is TGTGCCTGGAGTCTAAAGGCCCCGTCCCGTGAGCCCCAGCATTTT. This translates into CAWSLKAPSREPQHF.